These T cell receptor beta chains were read from a single sample in a study of a mutant IDH1 vaccine in newly diagnosed glioma. Assay used: immunoSEQ multiplex PCR; TCRdb lists only in-frame clones, some missing. The sample has about 96,000 clones, just under 80% seen once. The specimen comprised PBMCs, sampled from a glioma patient treated with radiotherapy, temozolomide or both. The origin of the receptors is a man in his forties or fifties with glioma. The CDR3 runs from the conserved cysteine through the conserved F or W. A D gene is named only where the DNA matches it firmly. Some rows have no size entry. The others give once, few or many, or a class for an expanded clone.

.,TRBJ2-5,.,TRBV10-3,TGTGCCATCAGGGATTCGGGGGGCTCAGGGGAGACCCAGTACTTC,CAIRDSGGSGETQYF
.,TRBJ2-7,TRBD1,TRBV25-1,TGTGCCAGCAGTGATGGGGACAGGGGGCGTCGCGAGCAGTACTTC,CASSDGDRGRREQYF
few,TRBJ1-5,.,TRBV6-6,TGTGCCAGCACCCCAGGGGTAGGTCAGCCCCAGCATTTT,CASTPGVGQPQHF
.,TRBJ2-2,.,TRBV7-9,TGTGCCAGCAGCTTAATCAGCATGAACACCGGGGAGCTGTTTTTT,CASSLISMNTGELFF
.,TRBJ1-4,.,TRBV30,TGTGCCGGGGGCCCTCCAAGGGAAAAACTGTTTTTT,CAGGPPREKLFF
.,TRBJ1-3,TRBD1,TRBV9,TGTGCCAGCAGCGTAGGCCCAGGGGGCTCTGGAAACACCATATATTTT,CASSVGPGGSGNTIYF
.,TRBJ2-1,.,TRBV7-2,TGTGCCAGCAGCCCTAACACAGGGACTTACAATGAGCAGTTCTTC,CASSPNTGTYNEQFF
.,TRBJ2-5,.,TRBV19,TGTGCCAGTAGTATCCCAGCGGGAGAGACCCAGTACTTC,CASSIPAGETQYF
.,TRBJ1-6,.,TRBV11-2,TGTGCCAGCAGCGCAGGTGTCAGGAATAATTCACCCCTCCACTTT,CASSAGVRNNSPLHF
.,TRBJ2-3,.,TRBV9,TGTGCCAGCAGCGTCCGGGACCAAGATACGCAGTATTTT,CASSVRDQDTQYF
.,TRBJ2-7,.,TRBV6-5,TGTGCCAGCACCATCTCTCGGAGGGGCTCCTACGAGCAGTACTTC,CASTISRRGSYEQYF
.,TRBJ2-3,.,TRBV27,TGTGCCAGCAGTTTCTGGGGGGTAGATACGCAGTATTTT,CASSFWGVDTQYF
.,TRBJ2-5,TRBD1,TRBV15,TGTGCCACCAGCGGAAGCTCCGGGACAGGGGTGGAGACCCAGTACTTC,CATSGSSGTGVETQYF
.,TRBJ1-2,.,TRBV2,TGTGCCAGCACCTGGGACTCTCAAGGCGGCTACACCTTC,CASTWDSQGGYTF
.,TRBJ2-3,.,TRBV28,TGTGCCAGCAGTTTATCCGGGGCACGAGATACGCAGTATTTT,CASSLSGARDTQYF